This TCR beta chain was identified during a study of T cell changes during pregnancy in multiple sclerosis. The method was immunoSEQ multiplex PCR; TCRdb's version includes in-frame clones alone and lacks a portion of them. Among 91,000 or so clones listed, 93% were seen once. A few counts support this clone. The ends were cut back, 2 bases at V and 5 bases at J, with 7 bases in the middle. The CDR3 is made up of 12 amino acids. CDR1 is LGHNT, CDR2 FRNRAP, per germline. The sequencing here drew on peripheral blood, taken after pregnancy. This clonotype originated in a female donor with multiple sclerosis, enrolled in a pregnancy study. J is TRBJ2-7 and V is TRBV12-5, with no clear D. CDR3 sequence (DNA): TGTGCTAGTGGTTTGACCGAGAACGAGCAGTACTTC. Protein sequence: CASGLTENEQYF.